The clone carrying this T cell receptor beta chain was counted a few times. As handled by the study authors: Researchers report that nucleated cell counts were estimated from reference gene primer amplification. The protocol was immunoSEQ multiplex PCR, while the TCRdb copy is restricted to in-frame clones and leaves out a portion. V and J calls and clone size are copied from that table; D and trimming were computed from the DNA. The profile shows 360,000 or so clones, less than 90% of them singletons. The source of the sample is a study of blood T cell repertoires in COVID-19. J gave up 3 bases and V 3 bases, and 5 bases lay outside the gene matches. Germline CDR1 and CDR2: MDHEN and SYDVKM. The CDR3 extends over 15 amino acids.

The clonotype originates from a woman aged 30 to 39 who had recovered from COVID-19. The specimen was PBMCs or T cells enriched from blood (not recorded which). The chain carries TRBV28 and TRBJ2-7; 10 nucleotides match TRBD1. DNA for the CDR3: TGTGCCAGCAGTTTCCCTAGGACAGGGGGCTACGAGCAGTACTTC. Protein sequence: CASSFPRTGGYEQYF.